This TCR beta chain stems from a study of CD8 T cells in ankylosing spondylitis. Making use of molecular barcodes, quantitative 5'-RACE generated TCR beta libraries. TCRdb fed the 5' RACE reads into MiXCR, producing one record per CDR3 protein. This table has 500,000 to 650,000 distinct CDR3 sequences, approximately 5% appearing once. Germline V gene lookup returns CDR1 SGHRS and CDR2 YFSETQ. V was pared by 4 bases and J by 8 bases, with 18 bases between. The CDR3 sequence is 15 residues long. This clonotype was seen ten or more times. Its cognate antigen is unknown. Study results and caveats: The authors reported significant enrichment of disease-linked clones in matched ankylosing spondylitis synovial fluid. CD8+ cells made up the disease-linked clones, which were relatively rare in peripheral blood. Before this, some motif variants had been reported in reactive arthritis synovial fluid and blood. Among TCR beta sequences, a motif of fewer than 10 highly homologous variants appeared characteristic of ankylosing spondylitis blood.

The specimen was blood, either unsorted or a sorted T cell fraction (not recorded which). This chain links TRBV5-1 with TRBJ1-4; a weak D match, TRBD1 (5 bases). This clonotype originated in a male donor with ankylosing spondylitis. The CDR3 nucleotides read TGCGCCAGCAGCCCGGGACTTCCTAGTGTGGAAAAACTGTTTTTT. Translating it yields CASSPGLPSVEKLFF.